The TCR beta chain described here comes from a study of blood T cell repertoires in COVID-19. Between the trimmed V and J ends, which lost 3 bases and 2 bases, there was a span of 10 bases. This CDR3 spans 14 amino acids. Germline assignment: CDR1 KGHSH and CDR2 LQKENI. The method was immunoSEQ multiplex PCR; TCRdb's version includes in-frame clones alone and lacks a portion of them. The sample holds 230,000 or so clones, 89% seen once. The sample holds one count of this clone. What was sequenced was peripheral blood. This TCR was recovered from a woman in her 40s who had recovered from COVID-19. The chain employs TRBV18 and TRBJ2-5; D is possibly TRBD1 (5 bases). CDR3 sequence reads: CASSPFQGQETQYF. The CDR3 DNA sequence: TGTGCCAGCTCACCTTTTCAGGGACAAGAGACCCAGTACTTC.